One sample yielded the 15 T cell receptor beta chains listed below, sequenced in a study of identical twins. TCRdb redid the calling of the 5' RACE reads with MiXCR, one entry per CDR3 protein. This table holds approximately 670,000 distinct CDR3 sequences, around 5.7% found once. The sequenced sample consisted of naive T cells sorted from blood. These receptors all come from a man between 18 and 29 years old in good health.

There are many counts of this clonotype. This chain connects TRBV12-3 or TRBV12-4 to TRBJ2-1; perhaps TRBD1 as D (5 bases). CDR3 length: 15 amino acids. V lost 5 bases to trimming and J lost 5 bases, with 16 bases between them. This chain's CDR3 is CASSLRGDPNNEQFF. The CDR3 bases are TGTGCCAGCAGTCTTAGGGGCGATCCTAACAATGAGCAGTTCTTC.

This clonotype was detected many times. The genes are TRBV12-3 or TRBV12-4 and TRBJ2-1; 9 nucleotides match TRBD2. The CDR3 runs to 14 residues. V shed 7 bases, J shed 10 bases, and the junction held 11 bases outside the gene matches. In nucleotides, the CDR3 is TGTGCCAGCACTCGACTAGCGGAGGGTCGGGAGCAGTTCTTC. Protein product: CASTRLAEGREQFF.

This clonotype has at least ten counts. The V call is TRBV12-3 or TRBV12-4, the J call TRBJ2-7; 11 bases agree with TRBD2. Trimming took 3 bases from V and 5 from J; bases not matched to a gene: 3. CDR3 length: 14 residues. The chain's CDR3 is CASSFSGRENEQYV. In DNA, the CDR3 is TGTGCCAGCAGTTTTAGCGGGAGGGAAAACGAGCAGTACGTC.

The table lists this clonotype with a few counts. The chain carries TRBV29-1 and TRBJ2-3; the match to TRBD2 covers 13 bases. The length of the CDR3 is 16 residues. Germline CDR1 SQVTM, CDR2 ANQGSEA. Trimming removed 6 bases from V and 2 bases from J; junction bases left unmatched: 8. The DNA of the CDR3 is TGCAGCGTCCTCGGGGGACTAGCGGGGAACACAGATACGCAGTATTTT. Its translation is CSVLGGLAGNTDTQYF.

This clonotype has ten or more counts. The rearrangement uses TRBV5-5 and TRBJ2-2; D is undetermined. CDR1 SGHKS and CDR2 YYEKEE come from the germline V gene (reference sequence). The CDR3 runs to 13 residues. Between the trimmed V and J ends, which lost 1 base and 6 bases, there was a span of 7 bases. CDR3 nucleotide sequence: TGTGCCAGCAGCTTGTTAAGTGCCGGGGAGCTGTTTTTT. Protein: CASSLLSAGELFF.

The CDR3 spells CAWKASGRNTGELFF. CDR3 in DNA: TGTGCCTGGAAAGCAAGCGGGAGGAACACCGGGGAGCTGTTTTTT. The chain links TRBV30 to TRBJ2-2; 8 nucleotides align to TRBD2. This CDR3 is built from 15 residues. Germline V gives CDR1 GTSNPN, CDR2 SVGIG (reference sequence). Trimming at V came to 4 bases and at J to 1 base, leaving 5 bases not matched to a gene.

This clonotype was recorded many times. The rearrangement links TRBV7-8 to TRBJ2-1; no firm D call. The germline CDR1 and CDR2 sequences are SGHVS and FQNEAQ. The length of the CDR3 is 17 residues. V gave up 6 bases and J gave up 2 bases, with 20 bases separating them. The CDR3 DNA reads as TGTGCCAGCAGTAAAGGCAGAGTTTCTAAAACCTACAATGAGCAGTTCTTC. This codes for CASSKGRVSKTYNEQFF.

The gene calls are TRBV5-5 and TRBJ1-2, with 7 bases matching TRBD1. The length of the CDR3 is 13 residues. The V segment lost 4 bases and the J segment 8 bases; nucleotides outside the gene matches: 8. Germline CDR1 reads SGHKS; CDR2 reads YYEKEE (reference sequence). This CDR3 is CASSVQQGLGYTF. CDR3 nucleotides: TGTGCCAGCAGCGTACAACAGGGGTTGGGCTACACCTTC.

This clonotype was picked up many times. CDR3 sequence: CSVKGSYEQYF. As DNA, the CDR3 is TGCAGTGTTAAAGGGAGCTACGAGCAGTACTTC. V and J are TRBV20-1 and TRBJ2-7, with D possibly TRBD2 on 5 matching bases. The CDR3 runs to 11 residues. Germline V gene sequence: CDR1 DFQATT, CDR2 SNEGSKA (reference sequence). Trimming took 7 bases from V and 3 from J, leaving 10 bases between them.

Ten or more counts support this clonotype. In DNA, the CDR3 is TGTGCCAGCAGCGTCACTAGCGGGACCACAGATACGCAGTATTTT. It specifies CASSVTSGTTDTQYF. V is TRBV9 and J is TRBJ2-3, with 10 bases that match TRBD2. CDR3 size: 15 residues. The germline V gene encodes CDR1 SGDLS and CDR2 YYNGEE. V was pared by 2 bases and J by 2 bases, with 2 bases of the junction left unmatched.

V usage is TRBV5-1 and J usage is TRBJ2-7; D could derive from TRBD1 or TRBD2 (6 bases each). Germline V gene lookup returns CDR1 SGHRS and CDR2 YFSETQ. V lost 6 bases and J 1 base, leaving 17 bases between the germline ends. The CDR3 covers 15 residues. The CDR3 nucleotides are TGCGCCAGCAAAAACGAAGGGGGGCTTTCCTACGAGCAGTACTTC. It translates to CASKNEGGLSYEQYF.

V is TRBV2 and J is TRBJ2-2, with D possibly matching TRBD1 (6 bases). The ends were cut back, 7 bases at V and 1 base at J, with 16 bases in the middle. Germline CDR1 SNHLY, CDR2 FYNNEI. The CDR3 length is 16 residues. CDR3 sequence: CASIVGRDMNTGELFF. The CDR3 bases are TGTGCCAGCATCGTGGGACGGGACATGAACACCGGGGAGCTGTTTTTT.

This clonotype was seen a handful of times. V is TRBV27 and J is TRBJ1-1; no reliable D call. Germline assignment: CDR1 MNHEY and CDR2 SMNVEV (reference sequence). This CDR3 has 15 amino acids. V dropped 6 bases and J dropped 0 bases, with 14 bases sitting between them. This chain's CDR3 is CASSSTRALNTEAFF. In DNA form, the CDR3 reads TGTGCCAGCAGCTCCACTCGGGCTCTGAACACTGAAGCTTTCTTT.

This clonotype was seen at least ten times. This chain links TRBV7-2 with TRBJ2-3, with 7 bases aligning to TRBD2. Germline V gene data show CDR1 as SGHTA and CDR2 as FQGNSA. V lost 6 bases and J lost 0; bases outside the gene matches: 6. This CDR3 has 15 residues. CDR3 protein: CASRRLASSTDTQYF. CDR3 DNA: TGTGCCAGCAGACGACTAGCCTCTAGCACAGATACGCAGTATTTT. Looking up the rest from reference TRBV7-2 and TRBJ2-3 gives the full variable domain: GAGVSQSPSNKVTEKGKDVELRCDPISGHTALYWYRQSLGQGLEFLIYFQGNSAPDKSGLPSDRFSAERTGGSVSTLTIQRTQQEDSAVYLCASRRLASSTDTQYFGPGTRLTVL.

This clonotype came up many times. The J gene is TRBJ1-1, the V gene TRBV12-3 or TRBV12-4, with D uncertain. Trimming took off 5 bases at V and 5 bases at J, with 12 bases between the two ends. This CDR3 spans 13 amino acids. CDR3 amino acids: CASSSNPLTEAFF. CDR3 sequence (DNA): TGTGCCAGCAGTAGTAACCCGTTGACTGAAGCTTTCTTT.